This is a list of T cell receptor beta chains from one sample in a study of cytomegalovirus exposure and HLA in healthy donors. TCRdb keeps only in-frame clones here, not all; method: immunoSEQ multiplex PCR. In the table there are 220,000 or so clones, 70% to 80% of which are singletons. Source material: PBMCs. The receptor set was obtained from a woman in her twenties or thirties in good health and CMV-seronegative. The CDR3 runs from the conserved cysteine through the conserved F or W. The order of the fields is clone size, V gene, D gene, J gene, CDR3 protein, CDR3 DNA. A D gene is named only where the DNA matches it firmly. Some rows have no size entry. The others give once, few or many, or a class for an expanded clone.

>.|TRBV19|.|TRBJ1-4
CASSTQTGSNEKLFF
TGTGCCAGTAGCACCCAAACAGGAAGTAATGAAAAACTGTTTTTT
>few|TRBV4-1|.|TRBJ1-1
CASKQGNTEAFF
TGCGCCAGCAAACAGGGGAACACTGAAGCTTTCTTT
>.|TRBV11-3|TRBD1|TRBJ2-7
CASSFGQGYEQYF
TGTGCCAGCAGCTTCGGACAGGGATACGAGCAGTACTTC
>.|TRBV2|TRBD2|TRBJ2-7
CASQEREAAYEQYF
TGTGCCAGCCAGGAGCGGGAGGCCGCCTACGAGCAGTACTTC
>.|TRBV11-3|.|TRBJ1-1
CASSLRVRGNTEAFF
TGTGCCAGCAGCTTAAGAGTTCGGGGGAACACTGAAGCTTTCTTT
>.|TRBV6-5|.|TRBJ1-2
CASRLGGDYGYTF
TGTGCCAGCCGTCTGGGGGGGGACTATGGCTACACCTTC
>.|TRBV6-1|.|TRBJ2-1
CASSGGGSYNEQFF
TGTGCCAGCAGTGGAGGAGGATCCTACAATGAGCAGTTCTTC
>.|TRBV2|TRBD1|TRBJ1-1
CATLNRGEAFF
TGTGCCACACTGAACAGGGGCGAAGCTTTCTTT
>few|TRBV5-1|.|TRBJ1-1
CASSLVFTGRNTEAFF
TGCGCCAGCAGCTTGGTTTTTACAGGAAGGAACACTGAAGCTTTCTTT
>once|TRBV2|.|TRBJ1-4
CASSRGATNEKLFF
TGTGCCAGCAGCCGGGGGGCAACTAATGAAAAACTGTTTTTT
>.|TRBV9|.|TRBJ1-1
CASSVVEGRAEAFF
TGTGCCAGCAGCGTAGTTGAGGGGAGGGCTGAAGCTTTCTTT
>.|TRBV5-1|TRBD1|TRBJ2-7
CASSWETGGFYEQYF
TGCGCCAGCAGCTGGGAGACAGGGGGATTCTACGAGCAGTACTTC
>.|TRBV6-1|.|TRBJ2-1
CASSESGRLAQFF
TGTGCCAGCAGTGAATCGGGGAGGTTGGCCCAGTTCTTC
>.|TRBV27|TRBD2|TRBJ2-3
CASSLSGAGITDTQYF
TGTGCCAGCAGTTTATCAGGAGCGGGGATCACAGATACGCAGTATTTT
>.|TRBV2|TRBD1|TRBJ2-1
CASRLGTEPDEQFF
TGTGCCAGCAGGTTGGGGACAGAGCCGGATGAGCAGTTCTTC
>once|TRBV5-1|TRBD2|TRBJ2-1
CASKEGPVPGLAGGPSFSYNEQFF
TGCGCCAGCAAGGAGGGGCCGGTTCCGGGACTAGCGGGAGGTCCGTCATTCTCCTACAATGAGCAGTTCTTC
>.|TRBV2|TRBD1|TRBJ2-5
CASSWTGPLGEQYF
TGTGCCAGCAGTTGGACAGGTCCCCTGGGGGAGCAGTACTTC
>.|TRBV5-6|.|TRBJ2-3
CASSLTPGGTDTQYF
TGTGCCAGCAGCTTAACGCCAGGGGGGACAGATACGCAGTATTTT
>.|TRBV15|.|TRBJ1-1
CATSRDQGTNTEAFF
TGTGCCACCAGCAGAGATCAGGGTACGAACACTGAAGCTTTCTTT
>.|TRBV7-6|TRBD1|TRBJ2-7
CASIAGTGGSYEQYF
TGTGCCAGCATCGCCGGGACAGGGGGTTCCTACGAGCAGTACTTC
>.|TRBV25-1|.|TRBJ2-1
CASSDRRGQGEQFF
TGTGCCAGCAGTGACAGGAGGGGGCAGGGTGAGCAGTTCTTC
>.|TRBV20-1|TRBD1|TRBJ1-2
CSAFDRGSYTF
TGCAGTGCTTTCGACAGGGGCAGCTACACCTTC
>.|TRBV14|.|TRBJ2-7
CASSPFEQQVYEQSF
TGTGCCAGCAGCCCCTTTGAACAGCAGGTATACGAGCAGTCCTTC
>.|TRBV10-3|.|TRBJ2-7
CAISGVAEVGGYEQYF
TGTGCCATCAGTGGGGTAGCGGAGGTCGGCGGGTACGAGCAGTACTTC
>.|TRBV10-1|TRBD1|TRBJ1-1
CASKAGGSNTEAFF
TGCGCCAGCAAGGCAGGGGGGTCGAACACTGAAGCTTTCTTT
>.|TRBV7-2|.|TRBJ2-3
CASAYRADTQYF
TGTGCCAGCGCCTACAGGGCGGATACGCAGTATTTT